These 12 T cell receptor beta chains were all obtained from the same sample, sequenced in a study of T-cell reconstitution after alpha-beta-depleted transplantation in children. Study-wide findings and caveats: After transplant, at about two months, alpha-beta T cells were reportedly derived from several hundred expanded graft clones.

Preparation of the TCRbeta library used unique molecular identifiers. TCRdb processed the PCR reads anew with MiXCR; each CDR3 protein has one entry. The sample lists fewer than 40,000 distinct CDR3 sequences, approximately 7% seen once, with 25% to 35% in the top ten. These receptors have no known antigen. The specimen comprised peripheral blood, sampled 60 days after TCRalphabeta/CD19-depleted stem cell transplant. All receptors come from a child younger than two who had a stem cell transplant for acute myeloid leukemia, so the T cells may come from the graft donor.

This clonotype has ten or more counts. The rearrangement joins TRBV3-1 to TRBJ2-3, with TRBD2 matching 7 bases. The CDR3 spans 17 residues. V shed 0 bases and J 5 bases; nucleotides not matched to a gene: 11. Germline lookup yields CDR1 LGHDT and CDR2 YNNKEL (reference sequence). The CDR3, as DNA: TGTGCCAGCAGCCAAGAGAGCGCGGGGGTGTGGTTAGATACGCAGTATTTT. Protein product: CASSQESAGVWLDTQYF.

Ten or more counts support this clonotype. V gene TRBV7-2 combines with J gene TRBJ1-5; no clear D gene. Between the trimmed V and J ends, which lost 3 bases and 5 bases, there was a span of 14 bases. Germline V gene data show CDR1 as SGHTA and CDR2 as FQGNSA. This CDR3 contains 15 residues. CDR3 sequence: CASSFSGNTDQPQHF. CDR3 sequence (DNA): TGTGCCAGCAGCTTTTCGGGGAACACGGATCAGCCCCAGCATTTT.

This clonotype showed up many times. The gene calls are TRBV4-3 and TRBJ2-2; D ambiguous. The CDR3 has 16 amino acids. Germline assignment: CDR1 LGHNA and CDR2 YSLEER. The V end lost 0 bases, the J end lost 3 bases, and 11 bases lay between the germline ends. The CDR3 loop is CASSQDIIGYTGELFF. CDR3 DNA sequence: TGCGCCAGCAGCCAAGACATAATTGGGTACACCGGGGAGCTGTTTTTT.

This clonotype has at least ten counts. The V gene is TRBV2, the J gene TRBJ2-7; 7 positions match TRBD1. CDR1 and CDR2 from the germline V gene are SNHLY and FYNNEI. The CDR3 is 13 amino acids. J lost 3 bases, V lost 8 bases, and 7 bases had no gene match. The CDR3 spells CASGFWDSYEQYF. Here the CDR3 DNA reads TGTGCCAGCGGGTTCTGGGACAGCTACGAGCAGTACTTC.

This clonotype has at least ten counts. CDR3 DNA: TGCAGTGCTCCCCCCGGTACTACCCAAGAGACCCAGTACTTC. Residues: CSAPPGTTQETQYF. This chain links TRBV20-1 with TRBJ2-5; no definite D call. The CDR3 extends over 14 amino acids. Trimming removed 5 bases from V and 1 base from J, with 14 bases in between. The V gene's germline CDR1 is DFQATT and CDR2 SNEGSKA (reference sequence).

This clonotype was counted many times. The gene calls are TRBV12-3 or TRBV12-4 and TRBJ2-7, with 7 bases lining up with TRBD1. V gave up 6 bases and J gave up 0 bases; unmatched junction bases: 8. This CDR3 is 15 amino acids long. The chain's CDR3 is CASRTGPPSSYEQYF. The CDR3 nucleotides are TGTGCCAGCAGGACAGGGCCCCCGAGCTCCTACGAGCAGTACTTC.

This clonotype was counted many times. The chain combines TRBV3-1 with TRBJ2-3; 11 bases are a match to TRBD2. CDR3 length equals 17 residues. The V gene's germline CDR1 is LGHDT and CDR2 YNNKEL (reference sequence). V dropped 4 bases and J dropped 5; count of bases not matched to a gene: 11. The CDR3 loop reads CASSPGRIAGGRDTQYF. The DNA for the CDR3 is TGTGCCAGCAGCCCCGGGAGGATAGCGGGGGGGCGAGATACGCAGTATTTT.

This clonotype was recorded many times. The CDR3 region is CASSSLRATGELFF. The CDR3 DNA follows: TGTGCCAGCAGTTCCCTAAGGGCCACCGGGGAGCTGTTTTTT. The rearrangement joins TRBV27 to TRBJ2-2, with D unclear. The length of the CDR3 is 14 residues. Germline loops: CDR1 MNHEY, CDR2 SMNVEV (reference sequence). Trimming took 4 bases from V and 4 from J, leaving 10 bases between them.

This clonotype has at least ten counts. The chain recombines TRBV27 with TRBJ2-3, with 10 nucleotides matching TRBD1. Germline V gives CDR1 MNHEY, CDR2 SMNVEV (reference sequence). The CDR3 covers 17 residues. Trimming cost V 8 bases and J 1 base; bases outside gene matches: 12. The CDR3 spells CASHDRGRLTGTDTQYF. In nucleotides, the CDR3 is TGTGCCAGCCACGACAGGGGGCGTTTGACCGGCACAGATACGCAGTATTTT.

The CDR3 sequence is CASSPSGVSETQYF. As DNA, the CDR3 is TGTGCCAGCAGCCCCTCAGGGGTTTCAGAGACCCAGTACTTC. The rearrangement joins TRBV11-2 to TRBJ2-5; D may be TRBD1 (6 bases). Trimming cost V 5 bases and J 4 bases, with 14 bases left between them. The CDR3 contains 14 residues. CDR1 is SGHAT, CDR2 FQNNGV, per germline.

This clonotype was counted ten times or more. The chain employs TRBV11-2 and TRBJ2-5, with 9 bases identical to TRBD1. With V trimmed by 2 bases and J by 5 bases, 6 bases remained unmatched. CDR1 and CDR2 from the germline V gene are SGHAT and FQNNGV. CDR3 length: 15 residues. The CDR3 protein is CASSLMRTGVETQYF. CDR3 DNA sequence: TGTGCCAGCAGCTTAATGAGGACAGGGGTCGAGACCCAGTACTTC.

At least ten counts were recorded for this clonotype. V gene TRBV6-1 combines with J gene TRBJ2-5; the D is unclear. With 4 bases removed from V and 6 bases from J, the gap between germline ends came to 9 bases. The CDR3 is made up of 12 amino acids. CDR1 is MNHNS, CDR2 SASEGT, per germline. The CDR3, as DNA: TGTGCCAGCAGTGTCTGGGTTCAGACCCAGTACTTC. Protein product: CASSVWVQTQYF.